The 9 T cell receptor beta chains in this list originate from one sample, sequenced in a study of radiotherapy plus CTLA-4 blockade in lung cancer. Assay: immunoSEQ multiplex PCR; the TCRdb copy retains only in-frame clones and omits some. The table includes around 110,000 clones, under 90% detected once. Sequences were derived from peripheral blood, sampled from a patient treated with radiotherapy plus ipilimumab. The origin of the receptors is a human donor with non-small cell lung cancer that progressed on radiotherapy plus ipilimumab. Some clones in this sample may be carry-over from other donors' samples.

V gene TRBV5-1 combines with J gene TRBJ2-1; D is possibly TRBD1 (6 bases). Between the trimmed V and J ends, which lost 4 bases and 3 bases, there was a span of 11 bases. Germline V lookup: CDR1 SGHRS, CDR2 YFSETQ. The CDR3 has 14 residues. Here the CDR3 reads CASSIWTDYNEQFF. CDR3 DNA sequence: TGCGCCAGCAGCATCTGGACAGACTACAATGAGCAGTTCTTC. Combining the CDR3 with reference TRBV5-1 and TRBJ2-1 gives the whole variable domain KAGVTQTPRYLIKTRGQQVTLSCSPISGHRSVSWYQQTPGQGLQFLFEYFSETQRNKGNFPGRFSGRQFSNSRSEMNVSTLELGDSALYLCASSIWTDYNEQFFGPGTRLTVL.

The chain has TRBV2 and TRBJ2-5, with a tentative D call TRBD1 (6 bases). V lost 5 bases to trimming and J lost 0 bases, with 10 bases between them. Germline V CDR1 and CDR2: SNHLY, FYNNEI. CDR3 length: 14 amino acids. CDR3 in DNA: TGTGCCAGCAGTTACAGGGTTTACCAAGAGACCCAGTACTTC. Translation: CASSYRVYQETQYF.

The CDR3 here is CASSQDQGWKLAFF. The CDR3 nucleotides are TGCGCCAGCAGCCAGGACCAGGGTTGGAAATTGGCTTTCTTT. The chain employs TRBV4-1 and TRBJ1-1; D is possibly TRBD1 (5 bases). The V and J ends lost 3 bases and 11 bases respectively, with 19 bases between them. Germline assignment: CDR1 MGHRA and CDR2 YSYEKL. This CDR3 comprises 14 residues.

V and J are TRBV27 and TRBJ2-1, with 12 nucleotides matching TRBD2. The trim removed 5 bases at V and 0 bases at J, leaving 11 bases unmatched. CDR3 length: 19 residues. Germline V gene sequence: CDR1 MNHEY, CDR2 SMNVEV (reference sequence). The CDR3 nucleotides read TGTGCCAGCAGTCCAATAACCCGACTAGCGGGGGCCTCCTACAATGAGCAGTTCTTC. Protein sequence: CASSPITRLAGASYNEQFF.

The gene calls are TRBV9 and TRBJ1-4; D is perhaps TRBD1 (5 bases). This CDR3 has 20 residues. Looked up from germline, CDR1 is SGDLS and CDR2 is YYNGEE. Trimming stripped 3 bases from V and 1 base from J, with 25 bases between. CDR3 in amino acids: CASSDSPGTSNFRTNEKLFF. The CDR3 DNA follows: TGTGCCAGCAGCGATAGTCCCGGGACGAGTAATTTTCGAACTAATGAAAAACTGTTTTTT.

As DNA, the CDR3 is TGTGCCAGCAGCTTCCAGGCCGCTAACGCTGAAGCTTTCTTT. Translation: CASSFQAANAEAFF. The J gene is TRBJ1-1, the V gene TRBV7-2, with D hard to call. The CDR3 covers 14 residues. CDR1 is SGHTA, CDR2 FQGNSA, per germline. V was pared by 3 bases and J by 6 bases, with 14 bases between. The full variable domain, with the rest looked up from reference TRBV7-2 and TRBJ1-1, is GAGVSQSPSNKVTEKGKDVELRCDPISGHTALYWYRQSLGQGLEFLIYFQGNSAPDKSGLPSDRFSAERTGGSVSTLTIQRTQQEDSAVYLCASSFQAANAEAFFGQGTRLTVV.

CDR3 nucleotides: TGTGCCTGGAGCCAGCAGGCCTCAAACTATGGCTACACCTTC. It yields the protein CAWSQQASNYGYTF. The gene calls are TRBV30 and TRBJ1-2; D is ambiguous. CDR1 and CDR2 from the germline V gene are GTSNPN and SVGIG (reference sequence). The CDR3 is 14 residues long. Trimming shortened V by 3 bases and J by 2 bases, and 13 bases separated the two germline ends.

V and J are TRBV5-1 and TRBJ2-3; 13 positions match TRBD2. The CDR3 loop spans 18 amino acids. The germline V gene encodes CDR1 SGHRS and CDR2 YFSETQ. Losses at the gene ends were 3 bases for V and 5 bases for J; bases not matched to a gene: 12. The chain's CDR3 is CASSSRSGTSGAVDTQYF. The CDR3 DNA reads as TGCGCCAGCAGCTCACGATCCGGGACTAGCGGGGCGGTAGATACGCAGTATTTT.

V is TRBV7-8 and J is TRBJ2-5; 9 bases fit TRBD2. Germline V gene sequence: CDR1 SGHVS, CDR2 FQNEAQ. V lost 1 base to trimming and J lost 2 bases; unmatched junction nucleotides: 11. The CDR3 is 18 residues long. This CDR3 is CASSLDAAGGDRQETQYF. The CDR3 DNA reads as TGTGCCAGCAGCTTAGACGCGGCGGGAGGGGACCGTCAAGAGACCCAGTACTTC.